These 4 T cell receptor beta chains came from one sample sequenced in a study of cytomegalovirus exposure and HLA in healthy donors. Vbeta (60) and Jbeta (13) primers were used in the PCR. Profiled with immunoSEQ multiplex PCR; TCRdb holds only in-frame clones, not every one. The sample includes roughly 200,000 clones, 60% to 85% of them seen just once. Sequencing input: PBMCs. Receptors were obtained from a man aged 40-50 years in good health and CMV-seronegative.

The chain employs TRBV5-5 and TRBJ1-2; 9 nucleotides match TRBD1. The germline V gene encodes CDR1 SGHKS and CDR2 YYEKEE (reference sequence). CDR3 length: 15 amino acids. J was trimmed by 8 bases and V by 5 bases; bases with no gene match: 13. CDR3 loop: CASSLLTGGEGGYTF. DNA for the CDR3: TGTGCCAGCAGTCTACTTACAGGGGGCGAGGGGGGCTACACCTTC.

This clone was observed a handful of times. V gene TRBV4-1 combines with J gene TRBJ1-1; 8 nucleotides align to TRBD1. V gave up 4 bases and J gave up 0 bases; unmatched junction bases: 4. CDR3 length: 15 residues. CDR1 and CDR2 (germline): MGHRA, YSYEKL. The CDR3 DNA reads TGCGCCAGCAGCCGGACAGGGTCGATGAACACTGAAGCTTTCTTT. Amino acids: CASSRTGSMNTEAFF.

In this sample, this clone turned up a few times. The gene calls are TRBV4-1 and TRBJ2-7; 7 bases are a match to TRBD1. V dropped 2 bases and J dropped 3; count of bases not matched to a gene: 13. The CDR3 runs 17 residues. Germline values: CDR1 MGHRA, CDR2 YSYEKL. DNA for the CDR3: TGCGCCAGCAGCCAACTTTACGGACAGGCAGAGGGCTACGAGCAGTACTTC. It translates to CASSQLYGQAEGYEQYF.

The chain couples TRBV12-5 to TRBJ1-1, with D possibly TRBD1 on 5 matching bases. Germline values: CDR1 LGHNT, CDR2 FRNRAP. Trimming pared 3 bases from V and 5 bases from J, leaving 10 bases between. The CDR3 covers 13 residues. The CDR3 sequence is CASGLMGGTEAFF. CDR3 in DNA: TGTGCTAGTGGTTTAATGGGGGGAACTGAAGCTTTCTTT.